Below are 7 T cell receptor beta chains sequenced from a single sample in a study of blood T cell repertoires in COVID-19. Generated by immunoSEQ multiplex PCR, the TCRdb table keeps only in-frame clones and is missing some. Of around 93,000 clones in the sample, 90% were seen once. Source material: peripheral blood. These receptors were taken from a man aged 18 to 29 with COVID-19, enrolled during active disease.

The rearrangement uses TRBV10-1 and TRBJ2-2, with 11 bases identical to TRBD2. The length of the CDR3 is 17 residues. The germline CDR1 and CDR2 sequences are WNHNN and SYGVQD (reference sequence). V lost 2 bases to trimming and J lost 7 bases; unmatched junction nucleotides: 9. CDR3 nucleotide sequence: TGCGCCAGCAGTGAGGCTACTAGCGGGAGTTCTAACGGGGAGCTGTTTTTT. Protein sequence: CASSEATSGSSNGELFF.

V and J are TRBV19 and TRBJ2-1; D might be TRBD2 (7 bases). The CDR3 has 16 amino acids. V shed 1 base and J shed 1 base, with 11 bases lying between them. Germline CDR1 is LNHDA and CDR2 is SQIVND (reference sequence). The DNA of the CDR3 is TGTGCCAGTAGTATAGGTGAGGGGGGGTCCTACAATGAGCAGTTCTTC. It yields the protein CASSIGEGGSYNEQFF.

The chain employs TRBV15 and TRBJ2-7; D is ambiguous. The CDR3 is made up of 12 amino acids. The germline V and J ends were trimmed by 5 bases and 3 bases, with 8 bases remaining between them. Germline V gene data show CDR1 as LNHNV and CDR2 as YYDKDF (reference sequence). Here the CDR3 DNA reads TGTGCCACCAGCCCTCCGGGCTACGAGCAGTACTTC. Amino acids: CATSPPGYEQYF.

The chain joins TRBV27 to TRBJ1-5, with TRBD1 identical over 8 bases. This CDR3 has 18 residues. V trimming: 8 bases; J trimming: 5 bases; junction bases outside the gene matches: 20. Germline V gives CDR1 MNHEY, CDR2 SMNVEV (reference sequence). This chain's CDR3 is CASSPRRTGRSSDQPQHF. The DNA for the CDR3 is TGTGCCAGCTCCCCGAGGAGGACAGGGCGATCTTCTGATCAGCCCCAGCATTTT.

This clone was recorded a few times. This rearrangement joins TRBV4-1 to TRBJ2-5, with TRBD2 matching over 8 bases. The J segment lost 5 bases and the V segment lost 4 bases, leaving 3 bases of the junction unmatched. Germline CDR1 is MGHRA and CDR2 is YSYEKL. This CDR3 contains 13 residues. CDR3: CASSPPGGETQYF. The DNA for the CDR3 is TGCGCCAGCAGCCCCCCGGGGGGGGAGACCCAGTACTTC.

The V call is TRBV7-8, the J call TRBJ1-1; D call uncertain. The V end was cut by 1 base, the J end by 4 bases, with 10 bases between. The germline V gene has CDR1 SGHVS and CDR2 FQNEAQ. CDR3 length: 14 amino acids. The CDR3 protein is CASSLGGQSTEAFF. CDR3 nucleotide sequence: TGTGCCAGCAGCTTAGGAGGGCAGAGCACTGAAGCTTTCTTT.

This sequence joins TRBV15 and TRBJ2-1, with D maybe TRBD1 (8 bases). Germline CDR1 LNHNV, CDR2 YYDKDF (reference sequence). The CDR3 spans 14 residues. Trimming shortened V by 8 bases and J by 9 bases, and 20 bases separated the two germline ends. As DNA, the CDR3 is TGTGCCACCGGGGGGGACAGGTCCCTTGTTGAGCAGTTCTTC. Encoded protein: CATGGDRSLVEQFF.